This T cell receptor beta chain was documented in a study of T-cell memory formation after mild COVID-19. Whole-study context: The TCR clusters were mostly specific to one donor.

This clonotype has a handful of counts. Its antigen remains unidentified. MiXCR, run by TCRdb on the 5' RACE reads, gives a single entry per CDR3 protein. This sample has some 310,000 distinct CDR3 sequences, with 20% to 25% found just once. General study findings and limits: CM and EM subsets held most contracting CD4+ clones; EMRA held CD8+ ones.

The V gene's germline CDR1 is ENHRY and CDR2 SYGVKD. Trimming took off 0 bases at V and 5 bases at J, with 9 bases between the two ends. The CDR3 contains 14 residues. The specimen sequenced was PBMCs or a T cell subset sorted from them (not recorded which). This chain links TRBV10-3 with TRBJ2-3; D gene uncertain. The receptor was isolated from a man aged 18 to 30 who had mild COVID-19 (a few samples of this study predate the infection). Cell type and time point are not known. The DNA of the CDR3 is TGTGCCATCAGTGAGTCGACTCCGGGAGATACGCAGTATTTT. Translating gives CAISESTPGDTQYF.